This T cell receptor (beta chain) appears in the sequencing data of a study of breast tumors, draining lymph nodes, adjacent tissues. Study-wide points: Tumor TCR diversity was below lymph nodes but above nontumor tissue. Data only fit, rather than demonstrated, lymph node origin of most tumor T cells.

For this clonotype: The antigen is unknown. This clone may be a read error of a much larger clone one base away.

V lost 10 bases to trimming and J lost 3 bases, with 19 bases between them. The CDR3 extends over 14 amino acids. The V gene's germline CDR1 is LNHDA and CDR2 SQIVND (reference sequence). The lymph nodes were axillary draining lymph nodes from breast cancer patients. Each CDR3 protein gets one entry after TCRdb re-called the multiplex PCR reads with MiXCR. This table has some 130,000 distinct CDR3 sequences, approximately 20% appearing once. The rearrangement uses TRBV19 and TRBJ2-7; the D gene is possibly TRBD2 (5 bases). This clonotype originated in a female donor with breast cancer. Some clones in this sample may be carry-over from other donors' samples. Source material: axillary lymph node tissue. CDR3 sequence: CATQGREECYEQYF. CDR3 nucleotides: TGTGCCACCCAAGGGAGAGAGGAATGCTACGAGCAGTACTTC.